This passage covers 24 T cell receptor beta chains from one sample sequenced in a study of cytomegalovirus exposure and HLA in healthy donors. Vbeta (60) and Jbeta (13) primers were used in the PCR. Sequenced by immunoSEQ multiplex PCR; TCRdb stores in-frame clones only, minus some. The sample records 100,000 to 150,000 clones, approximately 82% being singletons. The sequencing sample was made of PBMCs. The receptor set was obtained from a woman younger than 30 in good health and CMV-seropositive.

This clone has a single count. The CDR3 reads CASSFAAGGANTGELFF. The DNA of the CDR3 is TGTGCCAGCAGTTTCGCAGCGGGGGGAGCGAACACCGGGGAGCTGTTTTTT. J is TRBJ2-2 and V is TRBV28; the match to TRBD2 covers 9 bases. The germline V gene encodes CDR1 MDHEN and CDR2 SYDVKM. V lost 3 bases, J lost 0 bases, and 5 bases stayed unmatched. This CDR3 is 17 amino acids long.

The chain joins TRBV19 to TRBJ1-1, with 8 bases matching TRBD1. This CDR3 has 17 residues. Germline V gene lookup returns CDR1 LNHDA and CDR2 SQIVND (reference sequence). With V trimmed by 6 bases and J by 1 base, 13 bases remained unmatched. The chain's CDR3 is CASRNLPDRDPNTEAFF. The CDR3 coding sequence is TGTGCCAGTAGAAACTTACCGGACAGGGACCCGAACACTGAAGCTTTCTTT.

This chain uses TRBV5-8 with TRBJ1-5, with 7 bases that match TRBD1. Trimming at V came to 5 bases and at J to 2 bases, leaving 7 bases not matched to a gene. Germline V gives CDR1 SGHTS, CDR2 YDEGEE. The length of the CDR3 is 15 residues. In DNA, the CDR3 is TGTGCCAGCAGGCAACAGGGGACGGGCAATCAGCCCCAGCATTTT. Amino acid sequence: CASRQQGTGNQPQHF.

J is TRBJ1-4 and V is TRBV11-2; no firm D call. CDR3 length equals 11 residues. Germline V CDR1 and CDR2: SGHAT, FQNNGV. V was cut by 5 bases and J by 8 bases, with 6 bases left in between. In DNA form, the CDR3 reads TGTGCCAGCAGCCAAAGCGAAAAACTGTTTTTT. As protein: CASSQSEKLFF.

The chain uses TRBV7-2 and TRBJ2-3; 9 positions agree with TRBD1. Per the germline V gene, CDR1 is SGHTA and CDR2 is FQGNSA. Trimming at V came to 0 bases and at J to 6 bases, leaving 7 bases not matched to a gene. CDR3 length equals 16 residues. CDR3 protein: CASSLARRDRADTQYF. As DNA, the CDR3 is TGTGCCAGCAGCTTAGCACGAAGGGACAGGGCTGATACGCAGTATTTT.

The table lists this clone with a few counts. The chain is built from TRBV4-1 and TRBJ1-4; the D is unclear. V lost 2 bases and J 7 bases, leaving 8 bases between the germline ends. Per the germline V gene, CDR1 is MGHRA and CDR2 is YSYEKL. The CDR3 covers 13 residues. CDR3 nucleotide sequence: TGCGCCAGCAGCCAAATTGGGCCTGAAAAACTGTTTTTT. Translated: CASSQIGPEKLFF.

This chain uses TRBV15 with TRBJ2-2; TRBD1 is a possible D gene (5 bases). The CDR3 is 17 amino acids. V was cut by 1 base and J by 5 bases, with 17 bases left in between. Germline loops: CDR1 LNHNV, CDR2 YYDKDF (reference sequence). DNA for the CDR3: TGTGCCACCAGCAGAGCCATGTCCGCGACAGTAACCGGGGAGCTGTTTTTT. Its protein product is CATSRAMSATVTGELFF.

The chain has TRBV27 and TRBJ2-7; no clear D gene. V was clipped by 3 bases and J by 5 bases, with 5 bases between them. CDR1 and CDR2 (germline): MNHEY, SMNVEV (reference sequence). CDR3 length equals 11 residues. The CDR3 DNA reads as TGTGCCAGCAGTTTGGCACACGAGCAGTACTTC. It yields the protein CASSLAHEQYF.

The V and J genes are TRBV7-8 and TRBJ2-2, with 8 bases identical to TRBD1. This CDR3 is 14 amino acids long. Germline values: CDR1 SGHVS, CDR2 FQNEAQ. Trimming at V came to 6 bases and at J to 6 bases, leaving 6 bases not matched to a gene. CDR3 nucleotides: TGTGCCAGCAGACCTCCAGGGGGCCCCGGGGAGCTGTTTTTT. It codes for CASRPPGGPGELFF.

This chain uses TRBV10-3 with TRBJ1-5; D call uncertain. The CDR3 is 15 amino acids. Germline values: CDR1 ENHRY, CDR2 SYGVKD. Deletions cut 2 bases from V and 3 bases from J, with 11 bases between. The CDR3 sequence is CAISESGDPNQPQHF. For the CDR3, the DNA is TGTGCCATCAGTGAGAGCGGGGATCCCAATCAGCCCCAGCATTTT.

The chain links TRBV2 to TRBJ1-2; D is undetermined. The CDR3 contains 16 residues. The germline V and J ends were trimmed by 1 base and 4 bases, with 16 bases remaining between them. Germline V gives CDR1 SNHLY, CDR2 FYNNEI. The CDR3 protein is CASSEGEGSVGYGYTF. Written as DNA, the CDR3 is TGTGCCAGCAGTGAAGGTGAAGGGAGTGTAGGCTATGGCTACACCTTC.

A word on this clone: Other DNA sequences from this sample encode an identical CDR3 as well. The CDR3 DNA reads TGTGCCAGCAGCCTAAGCTCCTACGAGCAGTACTTC. Residues: CASSLSSYEQYF. This sequence joins TRBV7-9 and TRBJ2-7; D remains ambiguous. The CDR3 spans 12 residues. Germline CDR1 and CDR2: SEHNR and FQNEAQ (reference sequence). Trimming left V 5 bases short and J 0 bases short, with 5 bases between.

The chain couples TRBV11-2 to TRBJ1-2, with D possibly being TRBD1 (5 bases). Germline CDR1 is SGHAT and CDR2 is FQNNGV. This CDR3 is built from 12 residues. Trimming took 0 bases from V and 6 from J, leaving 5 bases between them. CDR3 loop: CASSLEGDGYTF. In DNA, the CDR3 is TGTGCCAGCAGCTTAGAAGGGGATGGCTACACCTTC.

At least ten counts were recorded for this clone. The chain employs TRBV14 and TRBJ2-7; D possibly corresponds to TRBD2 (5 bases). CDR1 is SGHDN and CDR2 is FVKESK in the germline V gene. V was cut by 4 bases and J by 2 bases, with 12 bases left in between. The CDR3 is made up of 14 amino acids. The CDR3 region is CASSPTGIPYEQYF. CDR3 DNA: TGTGCCAGCAGCCCCACCGGGATTCCCTACGAGCAGTACTTC.

The CDR3 loop reads CASSLRGQPQETQYF. In DNA, the CDR3 is TGTGCCAGTAGCCTGAGGGGACAGCCTCAAGAGACCCAGTACTTC. This chain uses TRBV19 with TRBJ2-5; 7 nucleotides agree with TRBD1. Trimming removed 6 bases from V and 2 bases from J; junction bases left unmatched: 9. The CDR3 runs to 15 residues. From germline, CDR1 is LNHDA and CDR2 SQIVND (reference sequence).

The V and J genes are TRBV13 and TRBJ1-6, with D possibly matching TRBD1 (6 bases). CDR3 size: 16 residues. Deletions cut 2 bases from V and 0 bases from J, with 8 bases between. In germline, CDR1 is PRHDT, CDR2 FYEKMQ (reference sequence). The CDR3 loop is CASSLQGSSYNSPLHF. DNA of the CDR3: TGTGCCAGCAGCTTACAGGGGAGCTCCTATAATTCACCCCTCCACTTT.

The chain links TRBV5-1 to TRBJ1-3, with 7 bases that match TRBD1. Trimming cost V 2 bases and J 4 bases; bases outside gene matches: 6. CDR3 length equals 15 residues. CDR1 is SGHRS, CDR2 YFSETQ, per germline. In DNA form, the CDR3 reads TGCGCCAGCAGCTTCATGACAGGGCTCGGAAACACCATATATTTT. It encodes CASSFMTGLGNTIYF.

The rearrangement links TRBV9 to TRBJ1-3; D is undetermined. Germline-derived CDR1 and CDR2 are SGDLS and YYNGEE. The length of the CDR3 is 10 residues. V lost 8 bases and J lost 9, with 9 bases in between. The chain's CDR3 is CARSYGTIYF. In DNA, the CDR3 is TGTGCCAGGTCCTATGGCACCATATATTTT. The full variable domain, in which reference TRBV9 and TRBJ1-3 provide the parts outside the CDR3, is DSGVTQTPKHLITATGQRVTLRCSPRSGDLSVYWYQQSLDQGLQFLIQYYNGEERAKGNILERFSAQQFPDLHSELNLSSLELGDSALYFCARSYGTIYFGEGSWLTVV.

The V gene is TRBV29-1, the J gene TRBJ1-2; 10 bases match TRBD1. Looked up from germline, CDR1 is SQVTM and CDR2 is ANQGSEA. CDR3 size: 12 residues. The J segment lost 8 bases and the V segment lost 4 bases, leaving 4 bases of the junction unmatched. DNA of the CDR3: TGCAGCGTTGGGGACAGGGGCGGGGGCTACACCTTC. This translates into CSVGDRGGGYTF.

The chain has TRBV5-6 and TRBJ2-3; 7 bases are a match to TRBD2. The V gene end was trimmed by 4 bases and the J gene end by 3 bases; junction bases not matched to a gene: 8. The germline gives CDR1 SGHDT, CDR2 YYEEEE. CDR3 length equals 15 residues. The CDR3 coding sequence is TGTGCCAGCAGCAGGGACTATGGGAGTACAGATACGCAGTATTTT. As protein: CASSRDYGSTDTQYF.

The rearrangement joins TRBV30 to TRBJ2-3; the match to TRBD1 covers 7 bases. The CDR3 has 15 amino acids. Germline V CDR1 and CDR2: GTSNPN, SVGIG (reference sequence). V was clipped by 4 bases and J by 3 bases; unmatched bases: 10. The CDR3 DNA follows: TGTGCCTGGACCTCGAACAGGGGTGGGACAGATACGCAGTATTTT. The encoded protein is CAWTSNRGGTDTQYF.

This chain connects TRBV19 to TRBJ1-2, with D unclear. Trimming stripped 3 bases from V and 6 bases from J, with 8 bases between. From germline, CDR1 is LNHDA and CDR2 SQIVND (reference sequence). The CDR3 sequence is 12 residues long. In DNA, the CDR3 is TGTGCCAGTAGTATGGCGGGGAATGGCTACACCTTC. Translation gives CASSMAGNGYTF.

CDR3 protein: CASSLDPSGEQYF. CDR3 DNA: TGCGCCAGCAGCTTGGATCCCTCGGGCGAGCAGTACTTC. This sequence joins TRBV5-1 and TRBJ2-7; D unresolved. This CDR3 spans 13 amino acids. Trimming removed 0 bases from V and 6 bases from J, with 10 bases in between. Germline V lookup: CDR1 SGHRS, CDR2 YFSETQ.

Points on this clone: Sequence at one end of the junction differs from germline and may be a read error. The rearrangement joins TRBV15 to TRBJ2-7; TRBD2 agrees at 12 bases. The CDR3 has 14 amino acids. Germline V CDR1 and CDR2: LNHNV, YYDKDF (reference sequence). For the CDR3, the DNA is TGTGCCACCAGCAGAGACCCTAGCGGGGGGGCCGTGGACTTC. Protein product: CATSRDPSGGAVDF.